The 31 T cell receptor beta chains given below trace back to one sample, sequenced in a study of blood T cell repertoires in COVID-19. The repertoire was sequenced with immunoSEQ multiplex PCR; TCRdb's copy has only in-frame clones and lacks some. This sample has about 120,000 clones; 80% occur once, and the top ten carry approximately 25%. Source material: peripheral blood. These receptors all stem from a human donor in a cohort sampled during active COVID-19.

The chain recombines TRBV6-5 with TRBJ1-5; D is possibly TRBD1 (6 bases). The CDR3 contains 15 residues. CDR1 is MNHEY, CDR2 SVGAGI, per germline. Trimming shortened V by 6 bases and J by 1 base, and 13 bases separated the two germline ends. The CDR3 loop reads CASRGDRLSNQPQHF. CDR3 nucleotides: TGTGCCAGCAGGGGTGACAGGCTAAGCAATCAGCCCCAGCATTTT.

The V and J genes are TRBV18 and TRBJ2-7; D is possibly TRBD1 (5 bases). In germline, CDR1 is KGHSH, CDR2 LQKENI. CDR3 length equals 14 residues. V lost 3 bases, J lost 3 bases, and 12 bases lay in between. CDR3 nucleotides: TGTGCCAGCTCACCCGCCGGACACCGCTACGAGCAGTACTTC. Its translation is CASSPAGHRYEQYF.

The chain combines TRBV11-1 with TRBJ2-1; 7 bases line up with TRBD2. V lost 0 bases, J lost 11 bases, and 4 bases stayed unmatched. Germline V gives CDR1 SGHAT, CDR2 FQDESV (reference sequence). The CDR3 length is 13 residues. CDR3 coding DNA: TGTGCCAGCAGCTTAGCGGGGGGGAGTAAGCAGTTCTTC. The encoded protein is CASSLAGGSKQFF.

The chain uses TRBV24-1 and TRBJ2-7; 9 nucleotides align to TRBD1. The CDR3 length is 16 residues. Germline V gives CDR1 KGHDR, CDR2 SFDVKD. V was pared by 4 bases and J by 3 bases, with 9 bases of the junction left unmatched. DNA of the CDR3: TGTGCCACCAGTGAACTCCTGGACAGGGGCAGCTACGAGCAGTACTTC. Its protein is CATSELLDRGSYEQYF.

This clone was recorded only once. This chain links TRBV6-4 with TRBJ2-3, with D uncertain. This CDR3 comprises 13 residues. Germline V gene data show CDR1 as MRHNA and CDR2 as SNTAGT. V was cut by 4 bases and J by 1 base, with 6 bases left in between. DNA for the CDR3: TGTGCCAGCAGTGGGCATCGCACAGATACGCAGTATTTT. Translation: CASSGHRTDTQYF.

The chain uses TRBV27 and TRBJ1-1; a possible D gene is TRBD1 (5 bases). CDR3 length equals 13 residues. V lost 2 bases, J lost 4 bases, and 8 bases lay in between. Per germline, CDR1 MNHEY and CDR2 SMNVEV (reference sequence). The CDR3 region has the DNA TGTGCCAGCAGTTTAGGGGGGGTCACTGAAGCTTTCTTT. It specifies CASSLGGVTEAFF.

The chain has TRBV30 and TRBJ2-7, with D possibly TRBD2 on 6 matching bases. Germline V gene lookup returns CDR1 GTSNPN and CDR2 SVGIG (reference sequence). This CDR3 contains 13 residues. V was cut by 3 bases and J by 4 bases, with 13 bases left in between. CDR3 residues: CAWSIGTQYEQYF. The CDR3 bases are TGTGCCTGGAGCATAGGGACTCAATACGAGCAGTACTTC.

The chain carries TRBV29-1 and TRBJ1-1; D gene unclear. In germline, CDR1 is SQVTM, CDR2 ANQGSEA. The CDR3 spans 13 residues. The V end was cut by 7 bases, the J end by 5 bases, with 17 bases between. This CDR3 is CSAVIEGKTEAFF. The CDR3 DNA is TGCAGCGCCGTGATAGAGGGAAAGACTGAAGCTTTCTTT.

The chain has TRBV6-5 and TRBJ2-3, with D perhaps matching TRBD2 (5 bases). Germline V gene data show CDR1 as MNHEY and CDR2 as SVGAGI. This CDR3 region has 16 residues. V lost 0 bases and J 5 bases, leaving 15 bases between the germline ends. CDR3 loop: CASSYSGRWAGDTQYF. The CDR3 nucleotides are TGTGCCAGCAGTTACTCAGGCAGGTGGGCGGGAGATACGCAGTATTTT.

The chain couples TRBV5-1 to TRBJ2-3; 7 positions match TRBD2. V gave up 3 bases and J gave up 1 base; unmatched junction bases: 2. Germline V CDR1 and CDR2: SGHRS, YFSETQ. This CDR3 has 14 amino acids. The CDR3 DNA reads TGCGCCAGCAGCTGGAGCGGGGGCACAGATACGCAGTATTTT. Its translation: CASSWSGGTDTQYF.

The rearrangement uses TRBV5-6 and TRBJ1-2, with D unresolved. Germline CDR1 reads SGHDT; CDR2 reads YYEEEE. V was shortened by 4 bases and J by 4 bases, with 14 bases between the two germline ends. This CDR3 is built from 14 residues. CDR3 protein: CASSARGGLYGYTF. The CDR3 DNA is TGTGCCAGCAGCGCGCGGGGTGGGCTCTATGGCTACACCTTC.

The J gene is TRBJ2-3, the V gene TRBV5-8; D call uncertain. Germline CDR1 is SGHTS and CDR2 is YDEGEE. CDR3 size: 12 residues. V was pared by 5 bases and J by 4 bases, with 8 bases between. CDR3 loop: CASRRLADTQYF. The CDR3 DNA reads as TGTGCCAGCAGGAGGCTAGCAGATACGCAGTATTTT.

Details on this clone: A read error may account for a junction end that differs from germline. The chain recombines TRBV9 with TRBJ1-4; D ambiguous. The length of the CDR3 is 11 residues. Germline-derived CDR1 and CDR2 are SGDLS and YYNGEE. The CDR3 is CASSARSRIVF. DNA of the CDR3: TGTGCCAGCAGCGCGCGATCGAGGATTGTTTTT. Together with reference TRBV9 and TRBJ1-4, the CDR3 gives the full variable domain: DSGVTQTPKHLITATGQRVTLRCSPRSGDLSVYWYQQSLDQGLQFLIQYYNGEERAKGNILERFSAQQFPDLHSELNLSSLELGDSALYFCASSARSRIVFGSGTQLSVL.

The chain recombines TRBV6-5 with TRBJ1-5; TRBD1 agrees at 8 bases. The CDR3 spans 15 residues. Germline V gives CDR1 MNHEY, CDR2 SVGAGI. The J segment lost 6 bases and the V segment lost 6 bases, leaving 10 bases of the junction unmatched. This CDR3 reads CASRETGEASQPQHF. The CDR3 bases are TGTGCCAGCAGAGAGACAGGGGAGGCGTCTCAGCCCCAGCATTTT.

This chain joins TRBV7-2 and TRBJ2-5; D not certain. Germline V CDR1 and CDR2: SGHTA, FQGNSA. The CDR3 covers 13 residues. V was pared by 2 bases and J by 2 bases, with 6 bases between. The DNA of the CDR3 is TGTGCCAGCAGCTTACTGGCACAAGAGACCCAGTACTTC. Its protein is CASSLLAQETQYF.

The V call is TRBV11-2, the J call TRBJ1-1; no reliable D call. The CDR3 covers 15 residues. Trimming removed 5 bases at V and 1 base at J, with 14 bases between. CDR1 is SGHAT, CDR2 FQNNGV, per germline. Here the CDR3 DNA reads TGTGCCAGCAGCCTTATATCTCACGGGAACACTGAAGCTTTCTTT. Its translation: CASSLISHGNTEAFF.

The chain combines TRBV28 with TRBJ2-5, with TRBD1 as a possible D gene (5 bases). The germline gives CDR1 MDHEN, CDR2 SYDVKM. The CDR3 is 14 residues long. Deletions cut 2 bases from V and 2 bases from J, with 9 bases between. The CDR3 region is CASSLAGLQETQYF. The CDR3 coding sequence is TGTGCCAGCAGTTTAGCAGGGTTGCAAGAGACCCAGTACTTC.

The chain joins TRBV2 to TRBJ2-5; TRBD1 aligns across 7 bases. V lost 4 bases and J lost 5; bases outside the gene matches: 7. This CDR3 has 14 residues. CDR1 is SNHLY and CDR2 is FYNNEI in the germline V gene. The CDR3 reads CASSAGRGLETQYF. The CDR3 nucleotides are TGTGCCAGCAGTGCGGGCAGGGGGTTGGAGACCCAGTACTTC. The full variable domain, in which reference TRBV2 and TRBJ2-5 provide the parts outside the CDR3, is EPEVTQTPSHQVTQMGQEVILRCVPISNHLYFYWYRQILGQKVEFLVSFYNNEISEKSEIFDDQFSVERPDGSNFTLKIRSTKLEDSAMYFCASSAGRGLETQYFGPGTRLLVL.

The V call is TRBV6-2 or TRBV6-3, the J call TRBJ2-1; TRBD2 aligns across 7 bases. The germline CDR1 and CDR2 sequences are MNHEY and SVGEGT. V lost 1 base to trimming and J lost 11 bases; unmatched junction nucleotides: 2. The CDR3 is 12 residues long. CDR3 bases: TGTGCCAGCAGTTACTTGCGGGAGAAGCAGTTCTTC. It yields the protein CASSYLREKQFF.

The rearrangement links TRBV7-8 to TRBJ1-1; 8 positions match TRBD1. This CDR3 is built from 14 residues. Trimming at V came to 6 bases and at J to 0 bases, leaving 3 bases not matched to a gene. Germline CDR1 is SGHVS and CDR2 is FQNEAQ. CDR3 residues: CASSLRGLNTEAFF. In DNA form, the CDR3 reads TGTGCCAGCAGTCTCAGGGGGCTGAACACTGAAGCTTTCTTT.

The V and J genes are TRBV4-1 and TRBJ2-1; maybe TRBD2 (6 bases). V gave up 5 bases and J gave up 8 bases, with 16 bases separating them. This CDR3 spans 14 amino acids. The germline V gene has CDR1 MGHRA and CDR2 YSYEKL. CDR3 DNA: TGCGCCAGCAGCACTGGGACTGGCAAGTATGAGCAGTTCTTC. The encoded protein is CASSTGTGKYEQFF.

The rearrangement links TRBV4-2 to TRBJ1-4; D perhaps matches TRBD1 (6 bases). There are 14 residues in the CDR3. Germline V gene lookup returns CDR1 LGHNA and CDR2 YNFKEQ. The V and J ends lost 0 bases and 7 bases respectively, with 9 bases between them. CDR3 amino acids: CASSQERTVEKLFF. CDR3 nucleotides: TGTGCCAGCAGCCAAGAAAGGACAGTTGAAAAACTGTTTTTT.

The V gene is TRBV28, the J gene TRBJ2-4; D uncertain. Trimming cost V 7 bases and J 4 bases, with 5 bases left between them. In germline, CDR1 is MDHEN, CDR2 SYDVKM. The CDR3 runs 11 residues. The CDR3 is CASTGKNIQYF. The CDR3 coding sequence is TGTGCCAGCACCGGTAAAAACATTCAGTACTTC.

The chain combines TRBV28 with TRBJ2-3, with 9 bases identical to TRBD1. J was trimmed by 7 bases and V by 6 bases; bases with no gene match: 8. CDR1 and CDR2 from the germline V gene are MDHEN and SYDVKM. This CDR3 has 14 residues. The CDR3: CASSWGQGPNTQYF. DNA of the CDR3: TGTGCCAGCAGCTGGGGACAGGGTCCCAATACGCAGTATTTT.

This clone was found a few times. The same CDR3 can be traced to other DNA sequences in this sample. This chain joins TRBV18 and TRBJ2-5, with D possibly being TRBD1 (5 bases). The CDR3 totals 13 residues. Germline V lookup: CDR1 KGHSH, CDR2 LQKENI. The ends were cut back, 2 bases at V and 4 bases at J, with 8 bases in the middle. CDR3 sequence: CASSPGQGETQYF. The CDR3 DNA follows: TGTGCCAGCTCACCAGGACAAGGAGAGACCCAGTACTTC.

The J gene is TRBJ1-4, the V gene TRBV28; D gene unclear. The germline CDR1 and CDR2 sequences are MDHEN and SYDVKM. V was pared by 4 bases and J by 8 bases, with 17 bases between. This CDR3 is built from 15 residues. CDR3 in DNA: TGTGCCAGCAGTTCCGAGGGAGCCAGTAACGAAAAACTGTTTTTT. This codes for CASSSEGASNEKLFF.

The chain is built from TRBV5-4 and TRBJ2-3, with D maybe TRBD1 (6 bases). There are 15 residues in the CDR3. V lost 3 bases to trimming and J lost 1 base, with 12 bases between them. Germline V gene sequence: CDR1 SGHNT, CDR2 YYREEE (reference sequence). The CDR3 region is CASSWQGLGTDTQYF. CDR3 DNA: TGTGCCAGCAGCTGGCAGGGGTTGGGCACAGATACGCAGTATTTT.

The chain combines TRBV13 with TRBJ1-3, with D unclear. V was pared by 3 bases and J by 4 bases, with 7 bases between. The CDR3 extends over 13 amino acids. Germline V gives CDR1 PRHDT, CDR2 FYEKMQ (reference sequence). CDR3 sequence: CASSFERGNTIYF. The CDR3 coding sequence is TGTGCCAGCAGCTTTGAGAGAGGAAACACCATATATTTT.

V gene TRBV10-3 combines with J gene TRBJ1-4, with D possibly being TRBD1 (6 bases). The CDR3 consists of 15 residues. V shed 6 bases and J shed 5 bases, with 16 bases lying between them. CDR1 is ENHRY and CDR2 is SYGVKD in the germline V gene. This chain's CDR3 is CAISPDRPPNEKLFF. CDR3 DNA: TGTGCCATCAGCCCAGACAGGCCGCCGAATGAAAAACTGTTTTTT.

The CDR3 sequence is CASSLDGLAGGTRKEQFF. As DNA, the CDR3 is TGTGCCAGCAGCTTGGACGGACTAGCGGGAGGGACGCGAAAAGAGCAGTTCTTC. This rearrangement joins TRBV5-6 to TRBJ2-1; TRBD2 matches 15 bases. The CDR3 length is 18 residues. Germline V lookup: CDR1 SGHDT, CDR2 YYEEEE. The V gene end was trimmed by 0 bases and the J gene end by 10 bases; junction bases not matched to a gene: 11. Full variable domain (outside the CDR3, taken from reference TRBV5-6 and TRBJ2-1): DAGVTQSPTHLIKTRGQQVTLRCSPKSGHDTVSWYQQALGQGPQFIFQYYEEEERQRGNFPDRFSGHQFPNYSSELNVNALLLGDSALYLCASSLDGLAGGTRKEQFFGPGTRLTVL.

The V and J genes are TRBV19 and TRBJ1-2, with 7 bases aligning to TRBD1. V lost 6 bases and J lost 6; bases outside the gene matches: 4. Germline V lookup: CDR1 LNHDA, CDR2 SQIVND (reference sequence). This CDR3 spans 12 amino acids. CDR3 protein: CASSATGDGYTF. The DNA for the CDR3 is TGTGCCAGTAGCGCCACAGGGGATGGCTACACCTTC.